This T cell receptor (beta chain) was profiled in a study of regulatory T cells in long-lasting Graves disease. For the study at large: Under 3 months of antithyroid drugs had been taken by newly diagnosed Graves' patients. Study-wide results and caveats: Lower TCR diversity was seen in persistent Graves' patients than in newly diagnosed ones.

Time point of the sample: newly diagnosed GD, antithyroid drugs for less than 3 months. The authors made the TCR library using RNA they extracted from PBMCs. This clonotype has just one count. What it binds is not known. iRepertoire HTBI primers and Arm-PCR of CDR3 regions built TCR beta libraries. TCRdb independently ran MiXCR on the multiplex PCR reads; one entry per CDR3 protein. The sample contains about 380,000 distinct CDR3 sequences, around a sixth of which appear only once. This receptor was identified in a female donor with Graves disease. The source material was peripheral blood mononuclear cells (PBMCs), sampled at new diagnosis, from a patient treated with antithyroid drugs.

The CDR3 is CAISEAGSPYEQYF. The CDR3 DNA follows: TGTGCCATCAGTGAAGCAGGGTCGCCCTACGAGCAGTACTTC. This chain links TRBV10-3 with TRBJ2-7; the D gene is possibly TRBD1 (5 bases). Germline CDR1 and CDR2: ENHRY and SYGVKD. The V gene lost 3 bases and the J gene lost 2 bases, with 11 bases spanning the gap. CDR3 length equals 14 residues.